The clone carrying this TCR beta chain was counted a single time. The data were obtained in a study of T cell responses to AZD1222 COVID-19 vaccine. Using immunoSEQ multiplex PCR, the repertoire was profiled, and TCRdb retains in-frame clones only, with some absent. The sample includes under 20,000 clones, less than 90% seen only once; the top ten take 2.5% to 3.5%. V was pared by 0 bases and J by 3 bases, with 15 bases between. The CDR3 length is 16 residues. Germline CDR1 and CDR2: SGHVS and FNYEAQ. The clonotype originates from an adult who received the AZD1222 COVID-19 vaccine. The sequencing used peripheral blood, collected 28 days after the second AZD1222 dose. This chain uses TRBV7-6 with TRBJ2-7; D perhaps matches TRBD2 (6 bases). For the CDR3, the DNA is TGTGCCAGCAGCTTAGCGACTAGGGAAACCCACTACGAGCAGTACTTC. This encodes CASSLATRETHYEQYF.